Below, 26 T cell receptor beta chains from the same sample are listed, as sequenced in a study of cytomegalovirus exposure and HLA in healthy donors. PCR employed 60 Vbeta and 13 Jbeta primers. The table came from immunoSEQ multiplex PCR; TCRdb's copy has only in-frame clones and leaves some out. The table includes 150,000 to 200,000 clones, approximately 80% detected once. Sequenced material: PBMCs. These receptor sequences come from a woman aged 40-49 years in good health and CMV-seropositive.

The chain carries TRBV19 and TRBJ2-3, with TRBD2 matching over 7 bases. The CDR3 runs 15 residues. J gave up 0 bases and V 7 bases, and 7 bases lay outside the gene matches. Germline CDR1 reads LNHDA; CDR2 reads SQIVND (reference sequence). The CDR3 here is CASTRGGGSTDTQYF. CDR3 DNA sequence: TGTGCCAGTACCCGGGGCGGGGGTAGCACAGATACGCAGTATTTT.

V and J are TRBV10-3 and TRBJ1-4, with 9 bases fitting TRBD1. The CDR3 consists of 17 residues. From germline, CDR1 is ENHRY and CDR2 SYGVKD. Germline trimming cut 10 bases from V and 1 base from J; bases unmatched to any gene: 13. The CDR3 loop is CATGRTGASLTNEKLFF. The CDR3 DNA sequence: TGTGCCACCGGTAGGACAGGGGCTTCTCTAACTAATGAAAAACTGTTTTTT.

This chain's CDR3 is CSVEDLKGFTEAFF. The CDR3 DNA follows: TGCAGCGTTGAAGATCTAAAGGGGTTCACTGAAGCTTTCTTT. The rearrangement uses TRBV29-1 and TRBJ1-1, with D possibly being TRBD1 (5 bases). Germline-derived CDR1 and CDR2 are SQVTM and ANQGSEA. The CDR3 consists of 14 residues. Trimming cost V 0 bases and J 4 bases, with 12 bases left between them.

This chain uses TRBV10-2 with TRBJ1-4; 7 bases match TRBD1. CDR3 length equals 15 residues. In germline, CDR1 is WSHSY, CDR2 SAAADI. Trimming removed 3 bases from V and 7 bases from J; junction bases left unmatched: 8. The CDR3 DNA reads TGCGCCAGCAGTGACCGAGGGGGCGCCCCTGAAAAACTGTTTTTT. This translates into CASSDRGGAPEKLFF.

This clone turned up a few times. In DNA, the CDR3 is TGTGCCAGTAGTGTCAGGGTTAGCGGGGAGCTGTTTTTT. Residues: CASSVRVSGELFF. The chain recombines TRBV19 with TRBJ2-2, with D maybe TRBD1 (5 bases). Trimming left V 5 bases short and J 7 bases short, with 11 bases between. Germline V lookup: CDR1 LNHDA, CDR2 SQIVND (reference sequence). The CDR3 runs to 13 residues.

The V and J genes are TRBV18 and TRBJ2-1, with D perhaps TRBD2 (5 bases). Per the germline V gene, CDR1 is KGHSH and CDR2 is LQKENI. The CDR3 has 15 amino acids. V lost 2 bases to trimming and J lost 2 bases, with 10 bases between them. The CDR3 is CASSPAEAAYNEQFF. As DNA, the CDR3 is TGTGCCAGCTCACCAGCAGAAGCGGCCTACAATGAGCAGTTCTTC.

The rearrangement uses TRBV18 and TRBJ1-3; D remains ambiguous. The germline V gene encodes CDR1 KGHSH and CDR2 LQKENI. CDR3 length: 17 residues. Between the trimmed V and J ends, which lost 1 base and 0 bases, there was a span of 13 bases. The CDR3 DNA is TGTGCCAGCTCACCACGGCAGGCCCTACCCTCTGGAAACACCATATATTTT. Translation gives CASSPRQALPSGNTIYF.

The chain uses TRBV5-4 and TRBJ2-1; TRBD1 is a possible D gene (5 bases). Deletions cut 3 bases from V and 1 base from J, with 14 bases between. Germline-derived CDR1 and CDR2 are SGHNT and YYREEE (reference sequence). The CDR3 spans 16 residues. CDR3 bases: TGTGCCAGCAGCTCCGGACACTCAGGGTCCTACAATGAGCAGTTCTTC. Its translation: CASSSGHSGSYNEQFF.

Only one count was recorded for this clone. The CDR3 coding sequence is TGTGCCAGCAGTTTATTAAGTGGCAGCCAAGAGACCCAGTACTTC. The encoded protein is CASSLLSGSQETQYF. The gene calls are TRBV28 and TRBJ2-5, with D uncertain. V was clipped by 1 base and J by 1 base, with 10 bases between them. This CDR3 contains 15 residues. From germline, CDR1 is MDHEN and CDR2 SYDVKM. The full variable domain, in which reference TRBV28 and TRBJ2-5 provide the parts outside the CDR3, is DVKVTQSSRYLVKRTGEKVFLECVQDMDHENMFWYRQDPGLGLRLIYFSYDVKMKEKGDIPEGYSVSREKKERFSLILESASTNQTSMYLCASSLLSGSQETQYFGPGTRLLVL.

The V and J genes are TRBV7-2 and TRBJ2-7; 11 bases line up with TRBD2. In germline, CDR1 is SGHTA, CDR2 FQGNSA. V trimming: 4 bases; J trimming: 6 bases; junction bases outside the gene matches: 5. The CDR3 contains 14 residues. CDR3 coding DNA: TGTGCCAGCAGCTCTACTAGCGGGAGTACCGAGCAGTACTTC. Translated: CASSSTSGSTEQYF.

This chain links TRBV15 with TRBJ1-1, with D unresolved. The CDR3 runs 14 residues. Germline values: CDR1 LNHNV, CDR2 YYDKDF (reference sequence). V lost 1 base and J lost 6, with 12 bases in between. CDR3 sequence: CATSRGEFVSEAFF. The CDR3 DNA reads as TGTGCCACCAGCAGAGGGGAGTTTGTGTCTGAAGCTTTCTTT.

For the CDR3, the DNA is TGTGCCAGCAGTCAGACAGGGTTTGCTGAAAAACTGTTTTTT. Protein product: CASSQTGFAEKLFF. The chain couples TRBV6-1 to TRBJ1-4; 7 bases are shared with TRBD1. The CDR3 extends over 14 amino acids. Germline loops: CDR1 MNHNS, CDR2 SASEGT. The ends lost 5 bases at V and 7 bases at J; junction bases unmatched: 7.

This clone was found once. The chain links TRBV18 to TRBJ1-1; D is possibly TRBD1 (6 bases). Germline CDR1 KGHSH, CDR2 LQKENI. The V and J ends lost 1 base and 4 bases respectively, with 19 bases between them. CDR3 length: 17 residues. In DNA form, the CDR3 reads TGTGCCAGCTCACCACTCGAGGGAGGGGGAAGGGCCACTGAAGCTTTCTTT. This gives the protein CASSPLEGGGRATEAFF.

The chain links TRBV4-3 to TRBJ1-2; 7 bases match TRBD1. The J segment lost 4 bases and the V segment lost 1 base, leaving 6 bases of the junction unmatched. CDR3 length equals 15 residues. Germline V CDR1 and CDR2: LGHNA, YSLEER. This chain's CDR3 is CASSQGSGTAYGYTF. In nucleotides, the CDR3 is TGCGCCAGCAGCCAAGGGTCCGGGACAGCCTATGGCTACACCTTC.

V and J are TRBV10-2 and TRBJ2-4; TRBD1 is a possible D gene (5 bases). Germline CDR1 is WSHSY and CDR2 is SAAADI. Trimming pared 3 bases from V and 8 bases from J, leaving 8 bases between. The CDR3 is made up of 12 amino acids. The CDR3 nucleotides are TGCGCCAGCAGTGACAGGGCGGACATTCAGTACTTC. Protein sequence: CASSDRADIQYF.

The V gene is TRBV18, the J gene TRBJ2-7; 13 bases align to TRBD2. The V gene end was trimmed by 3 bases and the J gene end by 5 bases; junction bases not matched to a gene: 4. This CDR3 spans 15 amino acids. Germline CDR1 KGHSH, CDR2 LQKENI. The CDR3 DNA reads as TGTGCCAGCTCACCGGGACTAGCGGGATTGGACGAGCAGTACTTC. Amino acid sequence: CASSPGLAGLDEQYF. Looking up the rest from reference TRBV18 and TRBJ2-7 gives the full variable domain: NAGVMQNPRHLVRRRGQEARLRCSPMKGHSHVYWYRQLPEEGLKFMVYLQKENIIDESGMPKERFSAEFPKEGPSILRIQQVVRGDSAAYFCASSPGLAGLDEQYFGPGTRLTVT.

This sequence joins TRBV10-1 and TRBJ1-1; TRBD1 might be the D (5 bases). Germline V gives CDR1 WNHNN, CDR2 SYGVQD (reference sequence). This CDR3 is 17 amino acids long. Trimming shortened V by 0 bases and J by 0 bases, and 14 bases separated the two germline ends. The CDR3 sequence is CASSESGAAGLNTEAFF. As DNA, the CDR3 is TGCGCCAGCAGTGAGTCGGGCGCGGCAGGGCTGAACACTGAAGCTTTCTTT.

In DNA, the CDR3 is TGTGCCAGCTCACCACCGTTCGGGAGCGGCGAGCAGTACTTC. Encoded protein: CASSPPFGSGEQYF. V usage is TRBV18 and J usage is TRBJ2-7, with D tentatively TRBD2 (6 bases). V was shortened by 0 bases and J by 6 bases, with 12 bases between the two germline ends. The V gene's germline CDR1 is KGHSH and CDR2 LQKENI. The CDR3 is made up of 14 amino acids.

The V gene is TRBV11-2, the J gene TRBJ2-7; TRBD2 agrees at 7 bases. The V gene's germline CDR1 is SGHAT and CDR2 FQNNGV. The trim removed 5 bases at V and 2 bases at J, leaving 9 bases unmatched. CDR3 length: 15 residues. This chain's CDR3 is CASSLYGAGAYEQYF. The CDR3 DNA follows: TGTGCCAGCAGCCTCTACGGGGCGGGGGCCTACGAGCAGTACTTC.

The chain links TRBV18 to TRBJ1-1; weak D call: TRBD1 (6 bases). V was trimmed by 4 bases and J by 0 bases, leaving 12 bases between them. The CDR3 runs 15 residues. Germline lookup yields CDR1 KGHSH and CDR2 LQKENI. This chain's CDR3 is CASSLAGEMNTEAFF. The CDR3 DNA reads TGTGCCAGCTCACTAGCAGGGGAAATGAACACTGAAGCTTTCTTT.

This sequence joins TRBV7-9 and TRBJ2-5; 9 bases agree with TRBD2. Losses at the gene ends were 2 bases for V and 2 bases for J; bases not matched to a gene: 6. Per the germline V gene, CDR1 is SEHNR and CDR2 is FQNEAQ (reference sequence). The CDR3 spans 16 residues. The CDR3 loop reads CASSLMGLAGQETQYF. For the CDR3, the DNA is TGTGCCAGCAGCTTAATGGGGCTAGCGGGACAAGAGACCCAGTACTTC.

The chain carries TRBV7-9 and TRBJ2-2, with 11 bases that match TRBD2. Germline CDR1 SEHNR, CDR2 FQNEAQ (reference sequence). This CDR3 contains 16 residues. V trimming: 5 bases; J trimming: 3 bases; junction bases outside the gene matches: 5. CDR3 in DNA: TGTGCCAGCAGCCCGACTAGCGGGGCGCACACCGGGGAGCTGTTTTTT. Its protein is CASSPTSGAHTGELFF.

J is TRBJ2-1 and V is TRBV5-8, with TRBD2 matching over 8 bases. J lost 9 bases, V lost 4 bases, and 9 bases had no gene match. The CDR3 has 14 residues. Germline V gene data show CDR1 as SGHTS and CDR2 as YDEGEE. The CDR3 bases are TGTGCCAGCAGCCCGTTCACTAGCGGAGGTGAGCAGTTCTTC. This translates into CASSPFTSGGEQFF. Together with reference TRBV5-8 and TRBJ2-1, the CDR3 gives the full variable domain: EAGVTQSPTHLIKTRGQQATLRCSPISGHTSVYWYQQALGLGLQFLLWYDEGEERNRGNFPPRFSGRQFPNYSSELNVNALELEDSALYLCASSPFTSGGEQFFGPGTRLTVL.

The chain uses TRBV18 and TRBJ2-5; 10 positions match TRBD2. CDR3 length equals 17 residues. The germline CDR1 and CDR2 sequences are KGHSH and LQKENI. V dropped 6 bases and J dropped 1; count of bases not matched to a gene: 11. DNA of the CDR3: TGTGCCAGCTCGAGCGTGAGTTTAGCGGGGGGCCAAGAGACCCAGTACTTC. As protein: CASSSVSLAGGQETQYF.

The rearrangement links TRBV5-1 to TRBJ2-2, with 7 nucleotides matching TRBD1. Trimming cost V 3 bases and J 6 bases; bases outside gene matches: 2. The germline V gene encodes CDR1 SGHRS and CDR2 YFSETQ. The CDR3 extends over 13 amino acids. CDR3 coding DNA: TGCGCCAGCAGCTCACAGGGGTCCGGGGAGCTGTTTTTT. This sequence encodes CASSSQGSGELFF.

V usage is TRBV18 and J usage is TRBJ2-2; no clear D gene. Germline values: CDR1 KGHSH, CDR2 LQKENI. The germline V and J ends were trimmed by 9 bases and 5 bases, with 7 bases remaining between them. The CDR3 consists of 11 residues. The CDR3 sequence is CASRKTGELFF. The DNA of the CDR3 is TGTGCCAGTCGTAAAACCGGGGAGCTGTTTTTT.